This T cell receptor beta chain came from a study of cytomegalovirus exposure and HLA in healthy donors. The study's findings and limits: Most likely, a cluster of highly shared sequence variants arose as a sequencing artifact.

The PCR was carried out with 60 Vbeta primers and 13 Jbeta primers. TCRdb's table, derived via immunoSEQ multiplex PCR, lists solely in-frame clones and lacks some. The listing contains some 110,000 clones. About this clone: The antigen remains undetermined.

Losses at the gene ends were 4 bases for V and 8 bases for J; bases not matched to a gene: 7. The CDR3 sequence is 12 residues long. The germline CDR1 and CDR2 sequences are SQVTM and ANQGSEA. Sample: PBMCs. The chain couples TRBV29-1 to TRBJ1-2, with 7 bases lining up with TRBD1. The TCR originated in a man younger than 35 in good health and CMV-seronegative. DNA of the CDR3: TGCAGCGTTGGGGACAGTCGGAGCGGCTACACCTTC. Encoded protein: CSVGDSRSGYTF.